These 5 T cell receptor beta chains originate from one sample sequenced in a study of blood T cell repertoires in COVID-19. TCRdb keeps only in-frame clones here, not all; method: immunoSEQ multiplex PCR. The data show 100,000 or so clones, around 94% seen once. Sequenced input: peripheral blood. The receptors were gathered from a man between 45 and 60 years old with active COVID-19.

The chain uses TRBV28 and TRBJ1-3; 7 bases line up with TRBD1. Germline CDR1 and CDR2: MDHEN and SYDVKM. With V trimmed by 3 bases and J by 16 bases, 9 bases remained unmatched. CDR3 size: 12 residues. The CDR3, as DNA: TGTGCCAGCAGTTTCCCCGGGACAGATAATTATTTT. It specifies CASSFPGTDNYF.

V is TRBV19 and J is TRBJ2-3, with TRBD1 matching over 10 bases. Germline V CDR1 and CDR2: LNHDA, SQIVND (reference sequence). After removal of 9 bases from V and 3 bases from J, the junction contained 6 bases not matched to a gene. This CDR3 contains 14 residues. In nucleotides, the CDR3 is TGTGCCAGCAGACAGGGGGCGTCGACAGATACGCAGTATTTT. It translates to CASRQGASTDTQYF.

The chain joins TRBV5-6 to TRBJ2-3; D unresolved. Trimming shortened V by 6 bases and J by 2 bases, and 13 bases separated the two germline ends. This CDR3 spans 14 amino acids. Germline lookup yields CDR1 SGHDT and CDR2 YYEEEE. CDR3 in amino acids: CASIPNPDTDTQYF. Here the CDR3 DNA reads TGTGCCAGCATCCCCAACCCAGACACAGATACGCAGTATTTT.

The rearrangement links TRBV9 to TRBJ1-2; 7 bases align to TRBD1. CDR3 length: 15 amino acids. V gave up 4 bases and J gave up 3 bases; unmatched junction bases: 9. Germline lookup yields CDR1 SGDLS and CDR2 YYNGEE. The CDR3 reads CASSPIRQGHYGYTF. CDR3 bases: TGTGCCAGCAGCCCTATTCGACAGGGTCACTATGGCTACACCTTC.

The chain uses TRBV4-1 and TRBJ1-1; the D is unclear. Germline values: CDR1 MGHRA, CDR2 YSYEKL. The V end lost 5 bases, the J end lost 1 base, and 8 bases lay between the germline ends. CDR3 length: 13 residues. CDR3 nucleotide sequence: TGCGCCAGCAGCTATCTATCGAACACTGAAGCTTTCTTT. This translates into CASSYLSNTEAFF.